A selection of T cell receptor beta chains follows, all from one sample in a study of blood T cell repertoires in COVID-19. The method was immunoSEQ multiplex PCR; TCRdb's version includes in-frame clones alone and lacks a portion of them. The sample lists 250,000 to 350,000 clones, 84% seen once, with 15% to 18% in the top ten. Material: peripheral blood. Receptors were obtained from a person aged 70 to 85 with COVID-19, enrolled during active disease. CDR3s leave out the opening cysteine and the closing phenylalanine or tryptophan. The D gene is left open where the match is weak.

CDR3 protein	V gene	J gene	D gene
ASSLYMDEQY	TRBV5-1	TRBJ2-7	-
AIRDGLAGVEQY	TRBV10-3	TRBJ2-7	TRBD2
ASSLGQGGTEAF	TRBV11-2	TRBJ1-1	-
ASSIGGASGQETQY	TRBV19	TRBJ2-5	TRBD2
ASSEGLGVSGELF	TRBV5-1	TRBJ2-2	TRBD2
ASSLELAGGRRKETQY	TRBV5-6	TRBJ2-5	TRBD2
ASGSGDSYEQY	TRBV27	TRBJ2-7	-
ASRLQGDVGYT	TRBV12-3/TRBV12-4	TRBJ1-2	TRBD1
ASRRQEGPYEQY	TRBV5-1	TRBJ2-7	-
ASSLYGGTGELF	TRBV27	TRBJ2-2	TRBD2
ASGLEGWSNQPQH	TRBV28	TRBJ1-5	-
ASSITGTGTQPQH	TRBV7-2	TRBJ1-5	TRBD1
ASSLDRGNEQY	TRBV7-3	TRBJ2-7	TRBD1
ASSHRDRGAEKLF	TRBV6-5	TRBJ1-4	TRBD1
ASSLGQQLTGELF	TRBV5-4	TRBJ2-2	-
ASSYSRQWEKLF	TRBV6-5	TRBJ1-4	-
ASTPREKSTDTQY	TRBV19	TRBJ2-3	-
ASSIVPDRARNQPQH	TRBV19	TRBJ1-5	TRBD1
ASSPSLAGRDNEQF	TRBV27	TRBJ2-1	TRBD2
ASTTPPGLGGYT	TRBV6-5	TRBJ1-2	-
ASSQAGTSGRPSYNEQF	TRBV3-1/TRBV3-2	TRBJ2-1	TRBD2
SATWGTNNYEQY	TRBV29-1	TRBJ2-7	-
ASSSRGHSGNTIY	TRBV19	TRBJ1-3	-
ASSGGDINEQF	TRBV25-1	TRBJ2-1	-
ASRPGLAGNTGELF	TRBV2	TRBJ2-2	TRBD2
ASSVATSGHNEQF	TRBV9	TRBJ2-1	TRBD2
ASSRTLTQGFGANVLT	TRBV5-8	TRBJ2-6	TRBD1
ASSPTSTGATETQY	TRBV6-6	TRBJ2-5	-
AISDPHRGLNGYT	TRBV10-3	TRBJ1-2	-
ASSLGHSGDTDTQY	TRBV5-4	TRBJ2-3	-
ASSIYGDYEQY	TRBV5-1	TRBJ2-7	-
ASSLGQGVYEQY	TRBV7-9	TRBJ2-7	TRBD1
ASSTTGYNQPQH	TRBV6-2/TRBV6-3	TRBJ1-5	-
AWSQRGLREKLF	TRBV30	TRBJ1-4	-
ASSHRDREGIGT	TRBV7-2	TRBJ1-2	TRBD1
SVPTGRDYGYT	TRBV29-1	TRBJ1-2	-
ASSSDDFRTVSLANYGYT	TRBV28	TRBJ1-2	-
ASSKPPLDPPRGTEAF	TRBV21-1	TRBJ1-1	-
ASSSLAASYEQY	TRBV5-1	TRBJ2-7	TRBD2
ASSPGGPDYEQY	TRBV7-8	TRBJ2-7	TRBD1
ASSWGTGGLQPQH	TRBV7-2	TRBJ1-5	TRBD1
ATSREPLGGTEKLF	TRBV15	TRBJ1-4	-
ASSQDTGRGRTEAF	TRBV4-1	TRBJ1-1	TRBD1
ASSPRTGILTDTQY	TRBV19	TRBJ2-3	TRBD1
ASTGTGNEQF	TRBV12-3/TRBV12-4	TRBJ2-1	TRBD1
ASSPTPYNEQF	TRBV7-8	TRBJ2-1	-
ASSPLGGTLYNEQF	TRBV28	TRBJ2-1	-
ASSQGGSGRGRETQY	TRBV4-1	TRBJ2-5	TRBD2
ASTGPDITTEAF	TRBV28	TRBJ1-1	-
ATTGVRTDTQY	TRBV28	TRBJ2-3	-
ASSFSIQGANTEAF	TRBV28	TRBJ1-1	TRBD1
ASSYTGDGYT	TRBV7-2	TRBJ1-2	TRBD1
ASNPGYGYT	TRBV19	TRBJ1-2	-
ASGLSSGRGEQF	TRBV12-5	TRBJ2-1	TRBD2
ASSLGGGKGNQPQH	TRBV11-2	TRBJ1-5	-